This record concerns one T cell receptor beta chain sequence. No antigen is known for it. These data originate in a study of cytomegalovirus exposure and HLA in healthy donors. Whole-study context: Earlier work reported 117 million unique TCR beta sequences from 150 million to 200 million T cells. Genotyping showed less than 85% of 398 donors falling in the Caucasian-associated ancestry cluster. Study results and limitations: Common viral pathogens (according to a later analysis) appeared linked to several of the most significant clusters. Per a prior analysis, the majority of TCR beta V segments were productive roughly 90% or roughly 30% of the time.

The PCR had 60 Vbeta and 13 Jbeta primers. TCRdb keeps only in-frame clones here, not all; method: immunoSEQ multiplex PCR. The profile shows more than 150,000 clones, 82% of them singletons. CDR3 size: 12 residues. Deletions cut 4 bases from V and 8 bases from J, with 11 bases between. The germline CDR1 and CDR2 sequences are MNHNS and SASEGT. The source of this sequence is a young woman in good health and CMV-seronegative. Sequencing was done on a sample of PBMCs. The chain recombines TRBV6-1 with TRBJ1-2; possibly TRBD1 for D (5 bases). DNA of the CDR3: TGTGCCAGCAGTGTGGGGAGGGGAGGCTACACCTTC. Protein sequence: CASSVGRGGYTF.